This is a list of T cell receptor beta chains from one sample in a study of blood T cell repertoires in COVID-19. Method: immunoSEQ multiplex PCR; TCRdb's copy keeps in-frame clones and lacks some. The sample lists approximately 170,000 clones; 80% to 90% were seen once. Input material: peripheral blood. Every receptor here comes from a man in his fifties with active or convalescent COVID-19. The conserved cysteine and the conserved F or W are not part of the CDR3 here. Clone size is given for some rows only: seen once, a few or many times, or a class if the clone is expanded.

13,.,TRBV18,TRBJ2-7,ASSPEATETYEQY
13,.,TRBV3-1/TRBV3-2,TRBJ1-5,ASSQGGGSNQPQH
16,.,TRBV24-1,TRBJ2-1,ATSDFPTSGVQGNEQF
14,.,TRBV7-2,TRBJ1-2,ASSLDRAGGSYGYT
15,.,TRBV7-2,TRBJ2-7,ASSFPGQGKTPYEQY
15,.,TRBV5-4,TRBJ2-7,ASSSRGGRATSYEQY
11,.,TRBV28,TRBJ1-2,ASTGSQLYGYT
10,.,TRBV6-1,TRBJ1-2,ASSEGAFGYT
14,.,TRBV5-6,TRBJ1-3,ASSKTGQLSGNTIY
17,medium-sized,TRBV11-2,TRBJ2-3,ASSLDLRTSGSGGDTQY
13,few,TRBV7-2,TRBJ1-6,ASSLGVRADSPLH
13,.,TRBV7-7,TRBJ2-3,ASSRLTGGADTQY
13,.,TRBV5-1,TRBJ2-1,ASSPGGTGVYEQF
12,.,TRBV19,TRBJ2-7,ATRERGAFYEQY
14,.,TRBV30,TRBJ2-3,AWSPGLAGGGDTQY
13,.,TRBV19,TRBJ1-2,ASNEGQGVHYGYT
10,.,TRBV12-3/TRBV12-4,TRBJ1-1,ASSRTGTEAF
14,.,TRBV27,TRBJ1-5,ASSSQGALSNQPQH
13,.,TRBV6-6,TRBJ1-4,ASSYIGTGDEKLF
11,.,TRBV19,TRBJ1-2,ASRGRGAPGYT
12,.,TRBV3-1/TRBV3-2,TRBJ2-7,ASSQDTTPHEQY
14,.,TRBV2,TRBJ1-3,ASSLNLLTTGNTIY
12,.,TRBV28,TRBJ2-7,ASNRGQGTYEQY
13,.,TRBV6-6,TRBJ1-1,ASSPPDRVSTEAF
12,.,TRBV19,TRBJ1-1,ASSIRDMNTEAF
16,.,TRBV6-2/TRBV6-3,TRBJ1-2,ASSYSIAVTGGKRGYT
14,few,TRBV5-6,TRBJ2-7,ASSFLAGGTAYEQY
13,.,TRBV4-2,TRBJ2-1,ASSQDPTSGDEQF
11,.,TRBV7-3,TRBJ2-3,ASSAPGSEAQY
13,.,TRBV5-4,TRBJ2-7,ASSSGTSGEQRPY
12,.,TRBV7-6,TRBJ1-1,ASSPGALGTEAF
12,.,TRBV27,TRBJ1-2,ASKTRTGSLGYT
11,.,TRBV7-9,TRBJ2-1,ASSLPQINEQF
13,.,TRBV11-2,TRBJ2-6,ASSLSGAGANVLT
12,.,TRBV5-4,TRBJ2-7,ASSLGGRPHEQY
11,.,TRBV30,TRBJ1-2,AWSVQQIYGYT
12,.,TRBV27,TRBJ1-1,ASSQSRRNTEAF
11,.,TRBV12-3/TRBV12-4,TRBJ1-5,ASRDRTNQPQH
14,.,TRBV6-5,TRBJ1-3,ASSYSRAGVGNTIY
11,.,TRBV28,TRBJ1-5,ASSPPGYQPQH
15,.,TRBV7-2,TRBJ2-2,ASSGRGVQRTDGELF
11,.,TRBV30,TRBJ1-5,AWTGGPGQPQH
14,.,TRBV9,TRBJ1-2,ASSVGDRGHQDGYT
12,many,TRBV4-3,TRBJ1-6,ASSPGLPNSPLH
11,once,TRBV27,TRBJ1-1,ASSFHTGTEAF
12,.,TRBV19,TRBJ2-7,ASMGTGGLGEQY
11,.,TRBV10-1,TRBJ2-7,ASRTSGSYEQY
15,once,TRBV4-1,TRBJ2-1,ASSQVGTSGFYNEQF
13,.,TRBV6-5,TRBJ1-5,ASRVNLQSNQPQH
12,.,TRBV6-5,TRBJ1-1,ASRAGIGRTEAF
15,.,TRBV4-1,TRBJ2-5,ASSQGTSSSYQETQY
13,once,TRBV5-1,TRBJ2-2,ASSLDSSFTGELF
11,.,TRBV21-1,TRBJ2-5,KEEGREGETQY
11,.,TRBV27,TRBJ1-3,ASSLYSGNTIY